This TCR beta chain was observed in a study of T cell repertoires in cytomegalovirus infection. Study at large: Recently identified HLA-C-restricted CMV epitopes were among the peptides used. CMV infection plus the matching HLA type was flagged by public TCR beta signatures.

A single record per CDR3 protein comes from TCRdb applying MiXCR to the reads. The table includes 20,000 to 30,000 distinct CDR3 sequences, approximately 22% detected once. The study, taken as a whole, reports: Summed frequency of shared TCR beta families picked out CMV carriers who also had the relevant HLA. Dominating the ex vivo response were TCR beta clonotypes that were CMV-specific and HLA-C-restricted.

At least ten counts were recorded for this clonotype. Its matching antigen is unknown. Sample: CD8+ T cells from cultured PBMCs, taken from culture after CMV antigen stimulation. The clonotype comes from a human donor in good health (CMV status not recorded). Some clones in this sample may be carry-over from other donors' samples.

CDR3 nucleotides: TGTGCCAGCAGCTTTTTCACAGGGGCCTACGAGCAGTACTTC. This translates into CASSFFTGAYEQYF. V is TRBV11-2 and J is TRBJ2-7; TRBD1 aligns across 7 bases. J was trimmed by 2 bases and V by 3 bases; bases with no gene match: 4. Germline V lookup: CDR1 SGHAT, CDR2 FQNNGV. The CDR3 is 14 residues long.